In this sample, the clone carrying this TCR beta chain turned up a few times. cDNA carried unique molecular identifiers, and a universal primer site was added by template switching. TCRdb analysed the 5' RACE reads with MiXCR anew, one entry per CDR3 protein. Among roughly 720,000 distinct CDR3 sequences listed, about 20% were seen once. The sample comes from a study of identical twins. The V and J ends lost 1 base and 4 bases, in that order; junction bases with no gene match: 6. The CDR3 is made up of 15 amino acids. Germline V CDR1 and CDR2: SGHAT, FQNNGV. In addition, the sample was reused for a study of T cells expressing NK-cell markers. That work contributes: All TCR beta repertoires analysed originated from sorted CD3+CD56+NKG2C+, CD3+CD56+NKG2C- and CD3+CD56-NKG2C+ T cells. Sorting was restricted to alpha-beta TCR T cells by an anti-gamma-delta TCR antibody in several experiments.

The specimen was PBMCs. The chain uses TRBV11-2 and TRBJ2-7; 8 bases fit TRBD1. The sequence came from a young woman in good health. The DNA of the CDR3 is TGTGCCAGCAGCTTAGTGGGGGACAGGTCTTACGAGCAGTACTTC. Translated: CASSLVGDRSYEQYF. Full variable domain (rest looked up from reference TRBV11-2 and TRBJ2-7): EAGVAQSPRYKIIEKRQSVAFWCNPISGHATLYWYQQILGQGPKLLIQFQNNGVVDDSQLPKDRFSAERLKGVDSTLKIQPAKLEDSAVYLCASSLVGDRSYEQYFGPGTRLTVT.